Listed below are T cell receptor beta chains from one sample, sequenced in a study. Via MiXCR, TCRdb re-called the 5' RACE reads, giving one row per CDR3 protein. Among roughly 52,000 distinct CDR3 sequences listed, roughly 17% were seen once. Sequenced input: naive CD4+ T cells sorted from blood. These receptors originate from a female donor with breast cancer. CDR3s include the opening cysteine and the closing phenylalanine or tryptophan. D genes are given only for firm matches. Size tells how often a clone was seen (once, few, many) or the class of an expanded clone, and some rows leave it out.

>TRBJ1-5|.|few|TRBV7-9
CASSDSSNQPQHF
TGTGCCAGCAGCGACAGTAGCAATCAGCCCCAGCATTTT
>TRBJ2-2|TRBD2|.|TRBV7-9
CATHPVGGSPANTGELFF
TGTGCCACCCACCCGGTGGGGGGGTCCCCCGCGAACACCGGGGAGCTGTTTTTT
>TRBJ2-1|.|few|TRBV7-2
CASRQTGSSYNEQFF
TGTGCCAGCAGACAAACAGGTAGCTCCTACAATGAGCAGTTCTTC
>TRBJ1-3|.|few|TRBV2
CASSEQQPSSGNTIYF
TGTGCCAGCAGTGAGCAGCAACCCAGCTCTGGAAACACCATATATTTT
>TRBJ2-2|.|.|TRBV5-1
CASSLEVQRVGELFF
TGCGCCAGCAGCTTGGAAGTTCAGAGGGTCGGGGAGCTGTTTTTT
>TRBJ2-5|TRBD2|few|TRBV30
CAWSVLHGRGKETQYF
TGTGCCTGGAGTGTACTTCACGGGAGGGGAAAAGAGACCCAGTACTTC
>TRBJ2-3|.|many|TRBV12-3/TRBV12-4
CASSLGLALYTDTQYF
TGTGCCAGCAGTTTAGGGCTAGCGTTATACACAGATACGCAGTATTTT
>TRBJ2-6|.|.|TRBV5-1
CASSLGGSGANVLTF
TGCGCCAGCAGCTTGGGAGGGAGTGGGGCCAACGTCCTGACTTTC
>TRBJ2-2|TRBD2|few|TRBV2
CASSGGLATGELFF
TGTGCCAGCAGTGGGGGACTAGCGACCGGGGAGCTGTTTTTT
>TRBJ2-7|.|.|TRBV24-1
CATSDSGTSSYEQYF
TGTGCCACCAGTGATTCCGGGACCTCTTCCTACGAGCAGTACTTC
>TRBJ2-7|.|.|TRBV5-1
CASSFEYGQYF
TGCGCCAGCAGCTTTGAATACGGGCAGTACTTC
>TRBJ1-2|TRBD1|few|TRBV7-9
CASSWLDRGHGYTF
TGTGCCAGCAGCTGGCTCGACAGGGGACATGGCTACACCTTC
>TRBJ2-1|.|.|TRBV20-1
CSASVNNEQFF
TGCAGTGCTAGCGTGAACAATGAGCAGTTCTTC
>TRBJ1-1|.|few|TRBV5-5
CASSPAGGRDTEAFF
TGTGCCAGCAGTCCGGCGGGGGGAAGGGACACTGAAGCTTTCTTT
>TRBJ2-7|.|.|TRBV2
CASRLSKLLYEQYF
TGTGCCAGCAGGCTATCTAAGCTCCTCTACGAGCAGTACTTC
>TRBJ2-1|TRBD1|few|TRBV12-3/TRBV12-4
CASSTLDRGKQFF
TGTGCCAGCAGTACACTGGACAGGGGCAAGCAGTTCTTC
>TRBJ1-2|.|many|TRBV20-1
CSAKGIYYGYTF
TGCAGTGCGAAGGGGATTTACTATGGCTACACCTTC
>TRBJ1-2|.|.|TRBV5-1
CASSQQTGNYGYTF
TGCGCCAGCAGCCAACAGACAGGAAACTATGGCTACACCTTC
>TRBJ1-3|.|few|TRBV7-2
CASSLLLEISGNTIYF
TGTGCCAGCAGTCTTCTTTTAGAGATTAGCGGAAACACCATATATTTT
>TRBJ2-1|TRBD1|few|TRBV24-1
CATRGQGSYNEQFF
TGTGCCACCAGAGGACAGGGCTCCTACAATGAGCAGTTCTTC
>TRBJ2-4|TRBD1|few|TRBV4-3
CASSRDRTGANIQYF
TGCGCCAGCAGCCGGGATAGGACAGGGGCGAACATTCAGTACTTC
>TRBJ2-2|TRBD1|.|TRBV20-1
CSARVSNDRGGHTGELFF
TGCAGTGCTAGAGTATCCAACGACAGGGGCGGCCACACCGGGGAGCTGTTTTTT
>TRBJ1-6|.|.|TRBV27
CASSLRGSPRDSPLHF
TGTGCCAGCAGTTTGAGGGGGAGCCCGAGGGATTCACCCCTCCACTTT
>TRBJ2-5|.|few|TRBV7-2
CASSLSHYLRETQYF
TGTGCCAGCAGCTTATCCCATTATCTCCGAGAGACCCAGTACTTC
>TRBJ2-3|.|few|TRBV30
CAWSGWREDTQYF
TGTGCCTGGAGTGGGTGGAGAGAGGATACGCAGTATTTT
>TRBJ2-3|TRBD2|.|TRBV20-1
CSAIPSGRSDTQYF
TGCAGTGCTATCCCGAGCGGGAGGTCAGATACGCAGTATTTT